This T cell receptor (beta chain) was sequenced during a study of blood T cell repertoires in COVID-19 (dated by TCRdb to the early 2020s). In the study overall: The collaborator samples originated in the United States, Italy and Spain and spanned the acute and convalescent phases of COVID-19. HLA class I and class II types, where available, came from metadata supplied by the sample provider rather than from assay-based typing. The repertoires were released in a freely available public database intended as a resource for research on the immune response to SARS-CoV-2. The dataset comprised deeply sampled blood TCRbeta repertoires from subjects exposed to, actively infected with, or recovered from COVID-19. Sample metadata almost always included a de-identified subject ID, COVID-19 status, age in years and sex. The samples were drawn from two sources: the first 160 participants of the ongoing ImmuneRACE study, and 950 to 1,500 subjects contributed by 6 global collaborators. The material from the prospective study consisted of cDNA or gDNA derived from T cells, B-cell-depleted T cells, or PBMCs.

The paper's findings and limits, for the study overall: How much clinical and demographic metadata was included differed by source and by participant, and the metadata was provided uncurated.

The immunoSEQ Assay, a bias-controlled multiplex PCR, was used to amplify TCRbeta CDR3 regions from genomic DNA. The authors' analysis ran thus. Nucleated cell counts per sample were estimated from amplification of reference gene primers within the assay. To quantify the absolute abundance of each unique TCRbeta CDR3 rearrangement, sequence reads were collapsed and filtered. For each sample, productive Simpson clonality was calculated by taking the square root of Simpson's diversity index across productive rearrangements. TCRdb mirrors the immuneACCESS table, restricted to in-frame sequences. Some clones are absent from its copies; in checked studies, under half trace to an unresolved V gene, and the reason for the others is unknown. V and J calls and clone size follow that table, whereas D and trimming were derived from the DNA. This sample comprises roughly 700,000 clones, more than 80% of them detected only once. The ten largest clones represent about 0.24% of the sample.

Collaborating institutions collected whole blood in K2EDTA tubes following their own protocols. For TCRbeta analysis, collaborators shipped samples as frozen whole blood, isolated PBMCs, or DNA extracted from either of those sample types. Of note for this clone: Its target antigen remains unknown. No clone much larger than this one lies a single base away; base qualities are absent.

Sequencing used peripheral blood. The origin of this receptor is a woman between 18 and 29 years old with acute or convalescent COVID-19.

In nucleotide form, the sequence is TGTGCCAGTAGTATTAGGGGTGGAAACACCATATATTTT. Its translation reads: CASSIRGGNTIYF. The rearrangement combines TRBV19 with TRBJ1-3, and the D gene may be TRBD1, 5 bases matching. V is clipped by 3 bases and J by 3 bases, and the sequence between their germline boundaries is 6 bases long. The germline V gene (reference sequence) gives CDR1 as LNHDA and CDR2 as SQIVND. The CDR3 starts with the cysteine, ends with the phenylalanine, and has 13 residues. Only the CDR3 region is kept as DNA, spanning 39 bases read in frame from base 1.